What follows are 14 T cell receptor beta chains derived from one specimen sequenced in a study of T cell responses to AZD1222 COVID-19 vaccine. TCRdb keeps only in-frame clones here, not all; method: immunoSEQ multiplex PCR. The sample contains about 94,000 clones, around nine tenths of which appear only once. Sequences were derived from peripheral blood, sampled 28 days after the second AZD1222 dose. These receptors were obtained from an adult who received the AZD1222 COVID-19 vaccine.

The V gene is TRBV2, the J gene TRBJ2-7, with D perhaps being TRBD1 or TRBD2 (5 bases each). Per germline, CDR1 SNHLY and CDR2 FYNNEI. Trimming shortened V by 2 bases and J by 3 bases, and 11 bases separated the two germline ends. The CDR3 runs 14 residues. CDR3 DNA: TGTGCCAGCAGTGAACTAGGGACGGACTACGAGCAGTACTTC. This codes for CASSELGTDYEQYF.

This clone occurred a few times. The gene calls are TRBV12-3 or TRBV12-4 and TRBJ1-1; tentatively, D is TRBD1 (5 bases). The CDR3 consists of 13 residues. V dropped 3 bases and J dropped 1 base, with 6 bases sitting between them. The CDR3 loop is CASSLRGNTEAFF. CDR3 in DNA: TGTGCCAGCAGTTTGAGGGGGAACACTGAAGCTTTCTTT.

The chain carries TRBV7-8 and TRBJ1-2; no definite D call. Germline V CDR1 and CDR2: SGHVS, FQNEAQ. This CDR3 contains 16 residues. V was pared by 5 bases and J by 1 base, with 17 bases between. CDR3 sequence (DNA): TGTGCCAGCAGCCACACTGGTACGGGGTTTAACTATGGCTACACCTTC. Its translation is CASSHTGTGFNYGYTF.

Note on this clone: At one of its ends the junction is not consistent with the germline gene, which may arise from a read error. The chain joins TRBV3-1 (or the pseudogene TRBV3-2) to TRBJ1-3, with 8 bases that match TRBD1. This CDR3 comprises 11 residues. Per germline, CDR1 LGHDT and CDR2 YNNKEL (reference sequence). The CDR3 protein is CASSQEDRAEF. Written as DNA, the CDR3 is TGTGCCAGCAGCCAAGAGGACAGGGCCGAATTT.

This clone was observed once. V usage is TRBV30 and J usage is TRBJ1-2; 7 bases line up with TRBD1. CDR3 length: 13 residues. CDR1 is GTSNPN and CDR2 is SVGIG in the germline V gene (reference sequence). With V trimmed by 3 bases and J by 5 bases, 6 bases remained unmatched. The CDR3 spells CAWSGGQLYGYTF. CDR3 in DNA: TGTGCCTGGAGCGGGGGACAGTTATATGGCTACACCTTC.

This rearrangement joins TRBV5-1 to TRBJ2-5; perhaps TRBD2 as D (6 bases). The length of the CDR3 is 14 residues. The germline V gene has CDR1 SGHRS and CDR2 YFSETQ. Between the trimmed V and J ends, which lost 1 base and 3 bases, there was a span of 10 bases. In DNA, the CDR3 is TGCGCCAGCAGCTTGCAAACGGGGGAAGAGACCCAGTACTTC. Translating gives CASSLQTGEETQYF.

This sequence joins TRBV12-3 or TRBV12-4 and TRBJ2-5, with D possibly called TRBD1 or TRBD2 (5 bases each). The V end was cut by 7 bases, the J end by 2 bases, with 11 bases between. The CDR3 length is 13 residues. CDR3 residues: CASTRGRQETQYF. The CDR3 DNA is TGTGCCAGCACGAGGGGCAGGCAAGAGACCCAGTACTTC.

The chain combines TRBV27 with TRBJ2-3; possibly TRBD1 for D (5 bases). In germline, CDR1 is MNHEY, CDR2 SMNVEV (reference sequence). This CDR3 region has 14 residues. V gave up 5 bases and J gave up 0 bases, with 9 bases separating them. The CDR3 loop reads CASSARVSTDTQYF. The CDR3 coding sequence is TGTGCCAGCAGTGCCAGGGTTAGCACAGATACGCAGTATTTT.

V and J are TRBV19 and TRBJ2-3; D unresolved. The germline V gene encodes CDR1 LNHDA and CDR2 SQIVND (reference sequence). Trimming shortened V by 3 bases and J by 3 bases, and 10 bases separated the two germline ends. CDR3 size: 14 residues. CDR3 residues: CASSINTATDTQYF. CDR3 sequence (DNA): TGTGCCAGTAGTATTAACACAGCAACAGATACGCAGTATTTT.

V gene TRBV6-4 combines with J gene TRBJ1-1; D may be TRBD1 (5 bases). This CDR3 has 13 amino acids. Trimming took 0 bases from V and 7 from J, leaving 9 bases between them. Germline assignment: CDR1 MRHNA and CDR2 SNTAGT. CDR3 sequence reads: CASSDSTVGEAFF. Written as DNA, the CDR3 is TGTGCCAGCAGTGACTCGACAGTTGGTGAAGCTTTCTTT.

This clone was seen once. The chain links TRBV3-1 (or the pseudogene TRBV3-2) to TRBJ2-5, with D maybe TRBD1 (7 bases). Germline-derived CDR1 and CDR2 are LGHDT and YNNKEL (reference sequence). Trimming shortened V by 3 bases and J by 2 bases, and 16 bases separated the two germline ends. This CDR3 has 16 amino acids. CDR3 bases: TGTGCCAGCAGCCAGGGGCCAGGGGGGCCACAAGAGACCCAGTACTTC. Its translation: CASSQGPGGPQETQYF.

V is TRBV6-6 and J is TRBJ2-1, with 10 bases identical to TRBD2. This CDR3 has 16 amino acids. V trimming: 8 bases; J trimming: 3 bases; junction bases outside the gene matches: 10. In germline, CDR1 is MNHNY, CDR2 SVGAGI (reference sequence). The DNA of the CDR3 is TGTGCCAGCCGGCCTCGTCTAGCGGGAGTCTACAATGAGCAGTTCTTC. It translates to CASRPRLAGVYNEQFF.

This clone is labeled as medium-sized (0.01 to 0.1%). This chain uses TRBV7-9 with TRBJ1-2, with D possibly matching TRBD1 (6 bases). The germline V and J ends were trimmed by 3 bases and 5 bases, with 10 bases remaining between them. The CDR3 extends over 13 amino acids. CDR1 SEHNR and CDR2 FQNEAQ come from the germline V gene (reference sequence). The CDR3 loop is CASSLTGLYGYTF. DNA for the CDR3: TGTGCCAGCAGCTTGACAGGCCTTTATGGCTACACCTTC.

This clone was found a few times. The chain joins TRBV6-6 to TRBJ2-7; D uncertain. The CDR3 consists of 11 residues. Germline V gene data show CDR1 as MNHNY and CDR2 as SVGAGI (reference sequence). Deletions cut 8 bases from V and 3 bases from J, with 8 bases between. For the CDR3, the DNA is TGTGCCAGCGAAGGGAACTACGAGCAGTACTTC. It yields the protein CASEGNYEQYF.